This T cell receptor (beta chain) was sequenced during a study of T cells in Graves' hyperthyroidism and ophthalmopathy. General study results and limits: In simple terms, a model built on 13 V-J features told ophthalmopathy apart from stable hyperthyroidism. Most thyroid clonotypes expanded above 0.001 appeared in blood too.

This CDR3 is built from 14 residues. With V trimmed by 6 bases and J by 5 bases, 9 bases remained unmatched. Germline V gene sequence: CDR1 SGHTA, CDR2 FQGTGA. This clonotype was seen ten or more times. As yet, its antigen is unknown. Exclusion criteria comprised uncontrolled infection, other autoimmune disease, pregnancy or lactation. Diagnoses used clinical symptoms, serum thyroxine and TRAb, thyroid ultrasound and orbital computed tomography. RNA transcripts served as the template for amplifying TCR beta CDR3 regions. Carried out on the TCR CDR3, a first-round RT-PCR used the HTBI primer set. From the multiplex PCR reads, TCRdb called clonotypes with MiXCR, one entry per CDR3 protein. The table shows about 700,000 distinct CDR3 sequences, with 40% to 55% occurring only once.

Sequences were obtained from peripheral blood or thyroid tissue (not recorded which). The chain has TRBV7-3 and TRBJ1-1; 7 nucleotides match TRBD1. The receptor's source is an adult man with Graves' disease, either hyperthyroidism or ophthalmopathy (not recorded which). In DNA, the CDR3 is TGTGCCAGCAGTCAGGGGGGGAGTGAGACTGAAGCTTTCTTT. Translation: CASSQGGSETEAFF.